This TCR beta chain was sequenced for a study of Graves' ophthalmopathy and Graves' hyperthyroidism. Patients with other autoimmune diseases, uncontrolled infections, pregnancy or lactation were excluded. This clonotype was counted once. The antigen remains unidentified. As the template, RNA transcripts were used to amplify TCR beta CDR3 regions. The workflow started with a first-round RT-PCR run with HTBI primers and then moved on to a second-round multiplex PCR. TCRdb fed the multiplex PCR reads into MiXCR, producing one record per CDR3 protein. The sample has fewer than 650,000 distinct CDR3 sequences; about a fifth are singletons. Whole-study findings and limits: The model's ophthalmopathy progression predictions had less than 71% sensitivity and 72.22% specificity.

Trimming took off 7 bases at V and 0 bases at J, with 10 bases between the two ends. The CDR3 runs 14 residues. The sequence was obtained from a woman aged 18-35 years with stable Graves' hyperthyroidism. Some clones in this sample may be carry-over from other donors' samples. The sample consisted of peripheral blood. The chain recombines TRBV12-3 or TRBV12-4 with TRBJ1-3, with D perhaps matching TRBD1 (5 bases). The CDR3 reads CASTSGFSGNTIYF. DNA for the CDR3: TGTGCCAGCACCTCAGGGTTCTCTGGAAACACCATATATTTT.